This TCR beta chain was recovered during a study of cytomegalovirus exposure and HLA in healthy donors. On the study more broadly: An analysis done earlier identified around 100 million unique TCR beta sequences from about 179 million T cells. Genotyping showed 70% to 90% of hundreds of donors falling in the Caucasian-associated ancestry cluster.

Notes on this clone: The target antigen is unknown.

Primers: 60 Vbeta forward and 13 Jbeta reverse. Assay used: immunoSEQ multiplex PCR; TCRdb lists only in-frame clones, some missing. The data hold about 150,000 clones, with over 75% observed a single time. Study conclusions and caveats: In vitro checks showed that a few CMV-associated chains really do target CMV antigens. A cluster of highly shared sequence variants was likely a sequencing artifact.

Germline CDR1 is ENHRY and CDR2 is SYGVKD. V was clipped by 2 bases and J by 5 bases; unmatched bases: 1. The length of the CDR3 is 13 residues. The V call is TRBV10-3, the J call TRBJ1-2; TRBD1 matches at 8 bases. The receptor comes from a male donor in good health and CMV-seronegative. The sample taken for sequencing was PBMCs. In nucleotides, the CDR3 is TGTGCCATCAGTGAGGGACAGGGATATGGCTACACCTTC. It codes for CAISEGQGYGYTF.